This paragraph covers one TCR beta chain sequence. Antigen specificity is unknown. These data belong to a study of CD8 T cells in ankylosing spondylitis. General study results and limits: Both synovial fluid and blood in reactive arthritis had previously been reported to carry some motif variants. There was reportedly significant enrichment of clones that were disease-linked in matched ankylosing spondylitis synovial fluid. There was a TCR beta motif, made of several highly homologous variants, that appeared characteristic of ankylosing spondylitis blood.

The CDR3 is 17 amino acids. The germline V and J ends were trimmed by 3 bases and 2 bases, with 19 bases remaining between them. As the method for making TCR beta libraries, quantitative 5'-RACE with molecular barcodes was used. Each CDR3 protein is one row after TCRdb ran MiXCR on the 5' RACE reads. The sample holds approximately 150,000 distinct CDR3 sequences, approximately 32% seen once. The TCR was taken from a male donor with ankylosing spondylitis. Sequencing was carried out using synovial fluid, either unsorted or a sorted T cell fraction (not recorded which). The V and J genes are TRBV12-3 or TRBV12-4 and TRBJ2-5; D possibly uses TRBD1 or TRBD2 (5 bases each). CDR3 sequence: CASSFSTGWDGQETQYF. CDR3 DNA sequence: TGTGCCAGCAGTTTCTCAACAGGTTGGGACGGGCAAGAGACCCAGTACTTC.